This TCR beta chain appears in the sequencing data of a study of CD8 T cells in ankylosing spondylitis. Study-wide results and caveats: Disease-linked clones, CD8+, were relatively rare in peripheral blood.

Concerning this clonotype itself: Its antigen is as yet unknown.

CDR3 length equals 15 residues. The J segment lost 7 bases and the V segment lost 4 bases, leaving 6 bases of the junction unmatched. CDR1 and CDR2 (germline): MGHDK, SYGVNS. TCRdb itself ran the 5' RACE reads through MiXCR, one entry per CDR3 protein. The sample carries about 240,000 distinct CDR3 sequences, around 7.8% recorded once. Sequencing used blood, either unsorted or a sorted T cell fraction (not recorded which). This TCR was sampled from a male donor with ankylosing spondylitis or in good health (not recorded which). The J gene is TRBJ2-1, the V gene TRBV25-1; 11 positions agree with TRBD2. As DNA, the CDR3 is TGTGCCAGCAGTGGCCTAGCGGGAGGTATGAATGAGCAGTTCTTC. This encodes CASSGLAGGMNEQFF.